This passage covers 19 T cell receptor beta chains from one sample sequenced in a study of blood T cell repertoires in COVID-19. Here immunoSEQ multiplex PCR was the method, and the copy in TCRdb shows in-frame clones only, minus some. The sample records tens of thousands of clones, approximately 90% being singletons. Sequencing input: peripheral blood. All receptors come from a human donor in a cohort sampled during active COVID-19.

This sequence joins TRBV4-1 and TRBJ1-2, with 7 bases aligning to TRBD1. Germline V gene sequence: CDR1 MGHRA, CDR2 YSYEKL. The CDR3 is made up of 14 amino acids. The ends lost 4 bases at V and 6 bases at J; junction bases unmatched: 8. CDR3 sequence: CASSRETGIDGYTF. The CDR3, as DNA: TGCGCCAGCAGCCGAGAGACAGGGATCGATGGCTACACCTTC.

V usage is TRBV19 and J usage is TRBJ1-5; unclear D gene. Germline values: CDR1 LNHDA, CDR2 SQIVND (reference sequence). Trimming left V 1 base short and J 5 bases short, with 9 bases between. The CDR3 is 14 residues long. The CDR3 spells CASSIVREHQPQHF. CDR3 nucleotide sequence: TGTGCCAGTAGTATAGTTCGGGAACATCAGCCCCAGCATTTT.

V and J are TRBV19 and TRBJ2-3; 14 bases fit TRBD2. CDR1 is LNHDA and CDR2 is SQIVND in the germline V gene (reference sequence). This CDR3 region has 20 residues. V shed 4 bases, J shed 8 bases, and the junction held 20 bases outside the gene matches. In DNA, the CDR3 is TGTGCCAGTAGTAGGGACGATGGACGGGGACTAGCGGGAGCTGACGGTACGCAGTATTTT. It translates to CASSRDDGRGLAGADGTQYF.

The chain links TRBV6-6 to TRBJ1-4; D not resolved. CDR3 length: 12 residues. Trimming pared 3 bases from V and 12 bases from J, leaving 11 bases between. Germline lookup yields CDR1 MNHNY and CDR2 SVGAGI (reference sequence). This CDR3 is CASSYSGWELFF. Here the CDR3 DNA reads TGTGCCAGCAGTTATTCGGGTTGGGAACTGTTTTTT.

This clone is a singleton in its sample. The CDR3 DNA follows: TGTGCCACCAGGCCAAGCGGGACCGGCACAGATACGCAGTATTTT. Translation gives CATRPSGTGTDTQYF. This chain uses TRBV24-1 with TRBJ2-3, with 7 nucleotides matching TRBD2. Germline values: CDR1 KGHDR, CDR2 SFDVKD. This CDR3 has 15 residues. J was trimmed by 1 base and V by 7 bases; bases with no gene match: 7.

In its sample, this clone was seen once. The chain combines TRBV4-1 with TRBJ2-3; D is perhaps TRBD1 (5 bases). The V gene's germline CDR1 is MGHRA and CDR2 YSYEKL. V lost 0 bases, J lost 0 bases, and 10 bases lay in between. CDR3 length: 16 amino acids. CDR3 sequence reads: CASSQDQGTSTDTQYF. The CDR3 DNA is TGCGCCAGCAGCCAAGATCAGGGAACTAGCACAGATACGCAGTATTTT.

V gene TRBV5-1 combines with J gene TRBJ1-3, with D unresolved. The length of the CDR3 is 15 residues. CDR1 and CDR2 (germline): SGHRS, YFSETQ. The V end lost 4 bases, the J end lost 0 bases, and 11 bases lay between the germline ends. CDR3 sequence (DNA): TGCGCCAGCAGCCAGGAGGGTTCCTCTGGAAACACCATATATTTT. This gives the protein CASSQEGSSGNTIYF. Together with reference TRBV5-1 and TRBJ1-3, the CDR3 gives the full variable domain: KAGVTQTPRYLIKTRGQQVTLSCSPISGHRSVSWYQQTPGQGLQFLFEYFSETQRNKGNFPGRFSGRQFSNSRSEMNVSTLELGDSALYLCASSQEGSSGNTIYFGEGSWLTVV.

The chain carries TRBV11-2 and TRBJ1-4, with 9 positions matching TRBD1. The CDR3 length is 15 residues. With V trimmed by 1 base and J by 8 bases, 5 bases remained unmatched. Germline CDR1 is SGHAT and CDR2 is FQNNGV. The CDR3 here is CASSLGQGGTEKLFF. The CDR3, as DNA: TGTGCCAGCAGCTTAGGACAGGGGGGTACGGAAAAACTGTTTTTT.

The genes are TRBV15 and TRBJ2-1; D perhaps matches TRBD2 (5 bases). The V gene lost 5 bases and the J gene lost 6 bases, with 20 bases spanning the gap. Germline lookup yields CDR1 LNHNV and CDR2 YYDKDF (reference sequence). The CDR3 extends over 16 amino acids. CDR3 in amino acids: CATSSRTGSYFNEQFF. As DNA, the CDR3 is TGTGCCACCAGCTCCCGAACGGGGTCGTATTTCAATGAGCAGTTCTTC.

This chain uses TRBV7-9 with TRBJ2-3, with unresolved D. The CDR3 is 13 amino acids. Looked up from germline, CDR1 is SEHNR and CDR2 is FQNEAQ (reference sequence). V dropped 5 bases and J dropped 5 bases, with 11 bases sitting between them. In DNA, the CDR3 is TGTGCCAGCAGCCCTTCTGCGGTAGATACGCAGTATTTT. This gives the protein CASSPSAVDTQYF.

This clone was counted between two and nine times. The chain employs TRBV5-6 and TRBJ2-7; TRBD2 might be the D (6 bases). Trimming took 2 bases from V and 5 from J, leaving 14 bases between them. Germline CDR1 SGHDT, CDR2 YYEEEE. This CDR3 has 14 residues. CDR3 region: CASSLLGTSDEQYF. The CDR3 DNA sequence: TGTGCCAGCAGCTTACTGGGGACTTCGGACGAGCAGTACTTC. The full variable domain, in which reference TRBV5-6 and TRBJ2-7 provide the parts outside the CDR3, is DAGVTQSPTHLIKTRGQQVTLRCSPKSGHDTVSWYQQALGQGPQFIFQYYEEEERQRGNFPDRFSGHQFPNYSSELNVNALLLGDSALYLCASSLLGTSDEQYFGPGTRLTVT.

J is TRBJ2-2 and V is TRBV5-1, with TRBD2 matching over 7 bases. Trimming cost V 5 bases and J 6 bases; bases outside gene matches: 10. CDR1 is SGHRS, CDR2 YFSETQ, per germline. The CDR3 spans 15 residues. CDR3 protein: CASRTTGEGSGELFF. The CDR3 bases are TGCGCCAGCAGAACGACGGGGGAGGGGTCCGGGGAGCTGTTTTTT.

The CDR3 DNA reads as TGTGCCAGTAGTGGGTGGAGGGGAAACACCATATATTTT. As protein: CASSGWRGNTIYF. The chain combines TRBV19 with TRBJ1-3; D is unclear. V was trimmed by 5 bases and J by 4 bases, leaving 9 bases between them. The CDR3 has 13 amino acids. Germline loops: CDR1 LNHDA, CDR2 SQIVND (reference sequence).

J is TRBJ2-7 and V is TRBV29-1; 7 bases align to TRBD1. Trimming took 2 bases from V and 4 from J; bases not matched to a gene: 2. The CDR3 has 12 residues. Germline values: CDR1 SQVTM, CDR2 ANQGSEA. CDR3 sequence (DNA): TGCAGCGTTGAAACAGGGGCATACGAGCAGTACTTC. Residues: CSVETGAYEQYF.

This chain links TRBV6-5 with TRBJ1-5, with 7 bases identical to TRBD1. The CDR3 is 14 amino acids. The V segment lost 6 bases and the J segment 6 bases; nucleotides outside the gene matches: 8. The germline V gene encodes CDR1 MNHEY and CDR2 SVGAGI. The DNA of the CDR3 is TGTGCCAGCAGGCAGGGGGTGTGGGGTCAGCCCCAGCATTTT. This codes for CASRQGVWGQPQHF.

This sequence joins TRBV27 and TRBJ1-6, with TRBD1 identical over 7 bases. This CDR3 contains 14 residues. J lost 7 bases, V lost 5 bases, and 5 bases had no gene match. Germline loops: CDR1 MNHEY, CDR2 SMNVEV (reference sequence). The CDR3 sequence is CASSGGQPNSPLHF. In DNA, the CDR3 is TGTGCCAGCAGTGGGGGACAGCCAAATTCACCCCTCCACTTT.

The CDR3 protein is CASSSGLRPGSGANVLTF. In DNA form, the CDR3 reads TGCGCCAGCAGCTCCGGACTGCGCCCCGGCTCTGGGGCCAACGTCCTGACTTTC. J is TRBJ2-6 and V is TRBV5-1; D is perhaps TRBD2 (5 bases). Per germline, CDR1 SGHRS and CDR2 YFSETQ. This CDR3 has 18 residues. V shed 3 bases and J shed 0 bases, with 16 bases lying between them.

V and J are TRBV28 and TRBJ2-1; 10 nucleotides agree with TRBD2. The CDR3 is made up of 13 amino acids. Trimming cost V 7 bases and J 9 bases; bases outside gene matches: 6. Germline V gene data show CDR1 as MDHEN and CDR2 as SYDVKM. DNA for the CDR3: TGTGCCAGCAAAGCGGGAGGGCCAGGTGAGCAGTTCTTC. This gives the protein CASKAGGPGEQFF.

CDR3 nucleotide sequence: TGTGCCAGCAGCTCGAAGGCTAGACAAGAGACCCAGTACTTC. Protein sequence: CASSSKARQETQYF. V gene TRBV5-5 combines with J gene TRBJ2-5; D remains unclear. Deletions cut 3 bases from V and 2 bases from J, with 11 bases between. CDR1 is SGHKS, CDR2 YYEKEE, per germline (reference sequence). This CDR3 spans 14 amino acids.